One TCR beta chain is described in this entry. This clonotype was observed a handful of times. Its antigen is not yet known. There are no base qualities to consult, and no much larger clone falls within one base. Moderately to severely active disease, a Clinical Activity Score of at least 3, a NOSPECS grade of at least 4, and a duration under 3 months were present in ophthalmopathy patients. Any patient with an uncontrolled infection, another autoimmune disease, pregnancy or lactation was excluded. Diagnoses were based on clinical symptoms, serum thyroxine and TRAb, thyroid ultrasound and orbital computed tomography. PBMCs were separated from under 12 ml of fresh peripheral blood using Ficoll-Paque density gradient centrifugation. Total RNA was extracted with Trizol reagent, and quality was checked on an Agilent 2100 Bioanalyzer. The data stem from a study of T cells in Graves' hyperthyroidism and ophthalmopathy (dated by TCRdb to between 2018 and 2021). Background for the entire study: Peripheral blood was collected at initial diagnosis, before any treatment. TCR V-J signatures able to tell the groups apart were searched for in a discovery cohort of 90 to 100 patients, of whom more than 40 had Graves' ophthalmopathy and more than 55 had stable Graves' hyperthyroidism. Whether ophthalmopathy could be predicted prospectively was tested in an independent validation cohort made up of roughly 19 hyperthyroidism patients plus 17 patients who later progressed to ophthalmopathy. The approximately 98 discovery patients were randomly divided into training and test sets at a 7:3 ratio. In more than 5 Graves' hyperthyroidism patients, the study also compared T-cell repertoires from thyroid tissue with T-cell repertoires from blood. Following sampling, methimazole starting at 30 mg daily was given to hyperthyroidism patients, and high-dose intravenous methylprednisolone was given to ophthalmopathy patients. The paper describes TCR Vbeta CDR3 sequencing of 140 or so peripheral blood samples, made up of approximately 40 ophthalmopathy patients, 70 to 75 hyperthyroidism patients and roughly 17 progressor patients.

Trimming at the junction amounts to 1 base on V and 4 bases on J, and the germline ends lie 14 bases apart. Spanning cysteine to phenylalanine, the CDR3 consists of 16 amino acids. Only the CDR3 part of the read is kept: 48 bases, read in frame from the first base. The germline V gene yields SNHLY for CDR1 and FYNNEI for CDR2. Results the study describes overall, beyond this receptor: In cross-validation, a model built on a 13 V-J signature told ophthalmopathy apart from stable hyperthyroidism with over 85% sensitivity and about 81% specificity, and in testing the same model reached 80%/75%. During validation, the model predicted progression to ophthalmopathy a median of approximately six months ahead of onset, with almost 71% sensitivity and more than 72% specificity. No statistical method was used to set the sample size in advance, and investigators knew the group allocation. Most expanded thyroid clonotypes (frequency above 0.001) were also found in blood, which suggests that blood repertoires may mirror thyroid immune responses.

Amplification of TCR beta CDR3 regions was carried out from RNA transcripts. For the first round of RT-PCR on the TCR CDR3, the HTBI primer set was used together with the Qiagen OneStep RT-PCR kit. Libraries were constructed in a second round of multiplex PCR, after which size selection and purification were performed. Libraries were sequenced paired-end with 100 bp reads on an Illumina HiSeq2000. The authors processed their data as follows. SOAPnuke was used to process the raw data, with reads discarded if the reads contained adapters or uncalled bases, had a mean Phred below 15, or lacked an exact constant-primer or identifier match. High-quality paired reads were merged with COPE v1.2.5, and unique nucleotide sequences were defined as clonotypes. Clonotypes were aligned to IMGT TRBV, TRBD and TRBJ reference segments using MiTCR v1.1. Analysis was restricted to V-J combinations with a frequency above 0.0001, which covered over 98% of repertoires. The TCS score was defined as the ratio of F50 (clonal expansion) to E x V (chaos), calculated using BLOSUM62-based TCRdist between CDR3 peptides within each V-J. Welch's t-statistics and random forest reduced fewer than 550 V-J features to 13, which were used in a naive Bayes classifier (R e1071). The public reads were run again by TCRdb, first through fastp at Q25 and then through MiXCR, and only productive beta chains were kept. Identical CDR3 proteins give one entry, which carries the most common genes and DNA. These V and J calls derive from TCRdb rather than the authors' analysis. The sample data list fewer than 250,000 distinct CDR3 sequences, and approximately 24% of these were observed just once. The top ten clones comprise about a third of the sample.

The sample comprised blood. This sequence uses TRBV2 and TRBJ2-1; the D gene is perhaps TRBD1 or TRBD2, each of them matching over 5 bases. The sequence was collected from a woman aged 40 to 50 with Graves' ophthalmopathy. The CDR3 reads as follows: CASSEGGVGFYNEQFF. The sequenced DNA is TGTGCCAGCAGTGAAGGAGGGGTCGGGTTTTACAATGAGCAGTTCTTC.